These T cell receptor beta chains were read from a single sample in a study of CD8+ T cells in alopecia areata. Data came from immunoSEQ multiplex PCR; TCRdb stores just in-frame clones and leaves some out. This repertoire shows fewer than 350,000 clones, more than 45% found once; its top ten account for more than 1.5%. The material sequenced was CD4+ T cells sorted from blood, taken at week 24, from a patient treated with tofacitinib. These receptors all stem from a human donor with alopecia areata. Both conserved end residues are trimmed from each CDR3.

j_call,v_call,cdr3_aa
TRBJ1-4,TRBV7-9,ASSGTGFHEKLF
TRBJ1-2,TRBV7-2,ASSLIQGAHYGYT
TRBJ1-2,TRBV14,ASSQGTGNGYT
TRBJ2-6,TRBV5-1,ASSFGRDPYSGANVLT
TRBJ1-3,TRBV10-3,AISYTRSSGNTIY
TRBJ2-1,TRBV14,ASSHYTAQEQF
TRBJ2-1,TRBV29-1,SGYENEQF
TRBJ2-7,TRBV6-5,ASRQGYEQY
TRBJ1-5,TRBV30,AWSAGNGQPQH
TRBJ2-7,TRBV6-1,ASSEGGGPYEQY
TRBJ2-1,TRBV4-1,ASSHGVTLDEQF
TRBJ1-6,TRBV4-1,ASSQDGAGLKSSYNSPLH
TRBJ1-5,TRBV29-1,SVGGWTRGQPQH
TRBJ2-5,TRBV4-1,ASSRGVTGDGTQY
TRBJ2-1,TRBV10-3,AIRAGTNEQF
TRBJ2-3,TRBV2,ASSETPGADTQY
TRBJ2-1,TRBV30,AWSIGTRLSEQF
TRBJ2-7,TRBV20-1,SVLSGYEQY
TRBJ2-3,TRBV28,ASNAPAGDLVTQY
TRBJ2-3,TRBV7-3,ASSLYRTSTDTQY
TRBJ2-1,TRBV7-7,ASSREMGHNEQF
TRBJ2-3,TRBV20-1,SAATDTQY
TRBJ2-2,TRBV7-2,ASSLRTSGIAGELF
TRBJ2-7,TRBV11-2,ASSFLAPQLLYEQY
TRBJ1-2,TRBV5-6,ASSVGRGAYGYT
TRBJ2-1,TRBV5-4,ASSLGDRVHEQF
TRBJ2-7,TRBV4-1,ASSQGTASSYEQY
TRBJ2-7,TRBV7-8,ASSFRRYGSYEQY
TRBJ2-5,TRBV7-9,ASSLQDAYEETQY
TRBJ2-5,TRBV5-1,ASSLVPGTGETQY
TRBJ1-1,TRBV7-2,ASSLRGVNTEAF
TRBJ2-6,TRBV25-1,ASSGTVHSGANVLT
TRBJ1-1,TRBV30,AWRPDRAGEAF
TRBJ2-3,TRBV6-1,ASKAGGHTDTQY
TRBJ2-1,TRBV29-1,SVGQTNEQF
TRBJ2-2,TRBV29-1,SAEGGMATGELF
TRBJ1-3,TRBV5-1,ASSSSGDPSSNTIY
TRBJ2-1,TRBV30,AWTVPPSGGYNEQF
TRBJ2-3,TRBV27,ASSALAGDTDTQY
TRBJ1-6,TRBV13,ASSGRVFESSYNSPLH
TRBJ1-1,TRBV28,ASRDTMNTEAF
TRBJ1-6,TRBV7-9,ASSLKGAESPLH
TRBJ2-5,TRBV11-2,ASSLAGQGAETQY
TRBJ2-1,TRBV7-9,ASSLMGYGYNEQF
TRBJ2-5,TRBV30,AWSEGRGQETQY
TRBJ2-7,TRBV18,ASSPILLDEQY
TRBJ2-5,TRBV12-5,ASGRPDVRGRRVETQY
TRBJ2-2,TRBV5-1,ASSPLAGQGRTGELF
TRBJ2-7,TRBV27,ASSLDQGSYSYEQY
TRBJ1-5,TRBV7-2,ASSQFVNQPQH
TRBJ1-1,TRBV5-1,ASRALEYTEAF
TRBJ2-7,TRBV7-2,ASSLMGVREQY
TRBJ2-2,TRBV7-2,ASSLRTANTGELF
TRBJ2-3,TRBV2,ASSVRGGEDTQY
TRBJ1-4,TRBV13,ASTRGDEKLF
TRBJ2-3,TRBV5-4,ASRAGLAGDTDTQY
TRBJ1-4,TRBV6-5,ASSYSRRGGEKLF
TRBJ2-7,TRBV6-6,ASRPGESEQY
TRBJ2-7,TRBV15,ATSSGRRGQFGSYEQY
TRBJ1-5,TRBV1,TSSLDCRPQPQH